This T cell receptor beta chain derives from a study of T-cell memory formation after mild COVID-19. Study-level points and caveats: Later expanders leaned CD4+, whereas day 15 to 85 contracting clones were balanced CD4/CD8.

TCRdb redid the calling of the 5' RACE reads with MiXCR, one entry per CDR3 protein. The table includes approximately 170,000 distinct CDR3 sequences, 10% to 15% detected once. Trimming left V 3 bases short and J 7 bases short, with 9 bases between. The CDR3 loop spans 13 amino acids. CDR1 is SGHTA, CDR2 FQGTGA, per germline. As to this clonotype: Its antigen remains unidentified.

The rearrangement joins TRBV7-3 to TRBJ2-2; D not certain. The sample was PBMCs or a T cell subset sorted from them (not recorded which). The origin of this receptor is a man between 18 and 29 years old who had mild COVID-19 (a few samples of this study predate the infection). Cell type and time point are not known. Written as DNA, the CDR3 is TGTGCCAGCAGCTTTCTCCGCGGCGGGGAGCTGTTTTTT. Encoded protein: CASSFLRGGELFF.